A selection of T cell receptor beta chains follows, all from one sample in a study of cytomegalovirus exposure and HLA in healthy donors. The data were produced by immunoSEQ multiplex PCR, yet TCRdb's version contains in-frame clones alone and is incomplete. This table holds roughly 62,000 clones, 90% to 95% found once. Sequencing was done on a sample of PBMCs. Every receptor here comes from a woman aged 25 to 45 in good health and CMV-seronegative. CDR3s leave out the opening cysteine and the closing phenylalanine or tryptophan. D genes are given only for firm matches.

V gene | D gene | CDR3 protein
TRBV19 | NA | ASSPSGNTEAF
TRBV27 | TRBD2 | ASASVGGLGRVNNEQF
TRBV6-4 | NA | ASRPDGEYGYT
TRBV7-9 | NA | ASSLAGGPYNEQF
TRBV7-9 | NA | ASSLGGGGEQY
TRBV9 | NA | ASSVELQAYNEQF
TRBV5-1 | TRBD2 | ASGSGRTTDTQY
TRBV5-1 | TRBD1 | ASSLLDRADTQY
TRBV27 | NA | ASRDASASDTQY
TRBV7-8 | TRBD2 | ASSLKQRGGLTGELF
TRBV7-3 | NA | ASSFQASNEQF
TRBV5-6 | NA | ASSLGGFTGYREKLF
TRBV9 | TRBD1 | ASSVAAGGPVEQY
TRBV2 | NA | ASSDRAGGNEAF
TRBV5-1 | NA | ASSLDQTNTGELF
TRBV4-1 | NA | ASSQISFSRQPNTEAF
TRBV5-1 | TRBD1 | ASSSGTGMIGELF
TRBV5-5 | TRBD2 | ASTRSGDSSYEQY
TRBV7-3 | NA | ASSSRGGEAF
TRBV18 | TRBD1 | ASSPYSTGINTEAF
TRBV5-1 | TRBD1 | ASSLVQGSSGANVLT
TRBV4-1 | NA | ASSQDRKGGELF
TRBV18 | NA | ASSPSTREGGYT
TRBV7-6 | TRBD2 | ASSLAISGSGRRDEQF
TRBV27 | NA | ASSSGLSSYEQY
TRBV10-3 | TRBD2 | AISESTGGSYNEQF
TRBV2 | TRBD1 | ASVTGELNEQF
TRBV4-1 | NA | ASSQDRDRENNEQF